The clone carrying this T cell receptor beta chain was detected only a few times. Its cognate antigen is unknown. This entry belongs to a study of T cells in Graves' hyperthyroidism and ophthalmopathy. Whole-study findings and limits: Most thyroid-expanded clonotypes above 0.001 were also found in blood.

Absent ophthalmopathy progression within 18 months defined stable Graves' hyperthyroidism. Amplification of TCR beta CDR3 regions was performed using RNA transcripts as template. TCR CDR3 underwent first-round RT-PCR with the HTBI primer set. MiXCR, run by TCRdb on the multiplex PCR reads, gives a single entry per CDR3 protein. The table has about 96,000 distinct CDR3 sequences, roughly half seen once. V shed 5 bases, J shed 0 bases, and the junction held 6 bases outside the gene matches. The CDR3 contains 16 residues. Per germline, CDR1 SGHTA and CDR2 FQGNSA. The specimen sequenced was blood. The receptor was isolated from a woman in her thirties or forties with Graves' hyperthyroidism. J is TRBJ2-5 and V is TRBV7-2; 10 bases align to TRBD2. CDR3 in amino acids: CASSTGTSAYQETQYF. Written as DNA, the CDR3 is TGTGCCAGCAGCACCGGGACTAGCGCGTACCAAGAGACCCAGTACTTC.